Listed here are 26 T cell receptor beta chains from one sample, sequenced in a study of control samples from healthy donors and cancer patients (dated by TCRdb to between 2020 and 2021). The method behind the library was the immunoSEQ multiplex PCR assay. TCRdb stores this immuneACCESS table with in-frame sequences only. Part of the clones is absent; in the studies checked, under half of the shortfall reflects unresolved V genes, and no reason is known for the rest. The sample data list about 410,000 clones, and about nine tenths of these were observed just once. The top ten constitute 5.5% to 8% of the sample. The sequenced sample was PBMCs. Receptors originate from a man aged 40-50 years with head and neck cancer.

This clone was seen a handful of times. The rearrangement uses TRBV10-1 and TRBJ2-5; no definite D call. Between the trimmed V and J ends, which lost 0 bases and 2 bases, there was a span of 16 bases. Looked up from germline, CDR1 is WNHNN and CDR2 is SYGVQD (reference sequence). The CDR3 contains 17 residues. CDR3: CASSESVGSVVQETQYF. The CDR3 DNA is TGCGCCAGCAGTGAGTCCGTCGGATCGGTTGTTCAAGAGACCCAGTACTTC.

The V call is TRBV5-5, the J call TRBJ1-5, with TRBD1 identical over 7 bases. V gave up 4 bases and J gave up 5 bases; unmatched junction bases: 12. CDR1 SGHKS and CDR2 YYEKEE come from the germline V gene (reference sequence). This CDR3 spans 16 amino acids. This chain's CDR3 is CASSPRRDRAYQPQHF. The DNA for the CDR3 is TGTGCCAGCAGCCCACGGCGGGACAGAGCCTATCAGCCCCAGCATTTT. Full variable domain (missing parts from reference TRBV5-5 and TRBJ1-5): DAGVTQSPTHLIKTRGQQVTLRCSPISGHKSVSWYQQVLGQGPQFIFQYYEKEERGRGNFPDRFSARQFPNYSSELNVNALLLGDSALYLCASSPRRDRAYQPQHFGDGTRLSIL.

The chain employs TRBV19 and TRBJ1-1, with D possibly matching TRBD1 (5 bases). Germline CDR1 is LNHDA and CDR2 is SQIVND (reference sequence). V lost 5 bases to trimming and J lost 10 bases, with 17 bases between them. CDR3 length: 13 residues. This chain's CDR3 is CASSPKTVPVAFF. CDR3 bases: TGTGCCAGTAGTCCTAAGACAGTGCCGGTAGCTTTCTTT.

The J gene is TRBJ2-1, the V gene TRBV6-4; 11 nucleotides line up with TRBD2. This CDR3 region has 17 residues. The germline gives CDR1 MRHNA, CDR2 SNTAGT. J was trimmed by 7 bases and V by 0 bases; bases with no gene match: 8. CDR3 nucleotide sequence: TGTGCCAGCAGTGACTCCCCTACTAGCGGGAGTTGGAATGAGCAGTTCTTC. Its protein product is CASSDSPTSGSWNEQFF.

The J gene is TRBJ1-1, the V gene TRBV11-2; 7 bases are a match to TRBD1. Trimming at V came to 1 base and at J to 1 base, leaving 6 bases not matched to a gene. From germline, CDR1 is SGHAT and CDR2 FQNNGV. There are 16 residues in the CDR3. The CDR3 region is CASSLGQGGRNTEAFF. CDR3 bases: TGTGCCAGCAGCTTAGGACAGGGAGGGAGGAACACTGAAGCTTTCTTT.

The V call is TRBV4-1, the J call TRBJ2-7; 9 positions agree with TRBD1. The CDR3 length is 15 residues. The V gene end was trimmed by 2 bases and the J gene end by 4 bases; junction bases not matched to a gene: 6. The germline V gene encodes CDR1 MGHRA and CDR2 YSYEKL. The CDR3 loop is CASSQTGTGIYEQYF. CDR3 DNA: TGCGCCAGCAGCCAAACCGGGACAGGGATATACGAGCAGTACTTC.

This sequence joins TRBV18 and TRBJ1-5; a weak D match, TRBD1 (5 bases). CDR1 and CDR2 (germline): KGHSH, LQKENI. The CDR3 has 16 amino acids. V was shortened by 4 bases and J by 5 bases, with 18 bases between the two germline ends. CDR3 coding DNA: TGTGCCAGCTCACAAACAGGAGTTCCAATCCATCAGCCCCAGCATTTT. This translates into CASSQTGVPIHQPQHF.

The rearrangement uses TRBV5-5 and TRBJ2-1, with no clear D. Per the germline V gene, CDR1 is SGHKS and CDR2 is YYEKEE (reference sequence). V was trimmed by 0 bases and J by 6 bases, leaving 7 bases between them. CDR3 length equals 13 residues. CDR3 protein: CASSLDSLNEQFF. The CDR3 DNA reads TGTGCCAGCAGCTTGGATTCTCTCAATGAGCAGTTCTTC.

The CDR3 coding sequence is TGCGCCAGCAGCTTGGGGCCCGAGGGATACACTGAAGCTTTCTTT. This gives the protein CASSLGPEGYTEAFF. This chain joins TRBV5-1 and TRBJ1-1; D is undetermined. The length of the CDR3 is 15 residues. V lost 0 bases, J lost 3 bases, and 12 bases lay in between. CDR1 is SGHRS, CDR2 YFSETQ, per germline.

This clone was found a few times. The chain has TRBV15 and TRBJ1-2; D is ambiguous. The CDR3 consists of 13 residues. V was trimmed by 0 bases and J by 6 bases, leaving 8 bases between them. CDR1 and CDR2 from the germline V gene are LNHNV and YYDKDF (reference sequence). This CDR3 reads CATSRDDRDGYTF. The CDR3 coding sequence is TGTGCCACCAGCAGAGACGACCGGGATGGCTACACCTTC.

The J gene is TRBJ2-5, the V gene TRBV6-1; 9 bases map to TRBD2. The CDR3 is 16 amino acids. From germline, CDR1 is MNHNS and CDR2 SASEGT. Trimming cost V 3 bases and J 5 bases; bases outside gene matches: 10. The CDR3 coding sequence is TGTGCCAGCAGTGATGTGGCTAGCGGGGCTCGGGAGACCCAGTACTTC. Translating it yields CASSDVASGARETQYF.

This clone was picked up one time. The V call is TRBV20-1, the J call TRBJ1-5; no firm D call. Germline V gene lookup returns CDR1 DFQATT and CDR2 SNEGSKA (reference sequence). The CDR3 extends over 14 amino acids. V was cut by 3 bases and J by 3 bases, with 12 bases left in between. CDR3 region: CSASPRVPNQPQHF. CDR3 nucleotides: TGCAGTGCTAGTCCCCGGGTCCCCAATCAGCCCCAGCATTTT.

This sequence joins TRBV7-3 and TRBJ2-5; 10 positions agree with TRBD1. V lost 5 bases and J lost 4; bases outside the gene matches: 7. The length of the CDR3 is 15 residues. Per germline, CDR1 SGHTA and CDR2 FQGTGA. CDR3 amino acids: CASSLRQGAGETQYF. The DNA for the CDR3 is TGTGCCAGCAGCCTCCGACAGGGGGCGGGAGAGACCCAGTACTTC.

This clone has just one count. The chain is built from TRBV13 and TRBJ2-3; D is unclear. Germline V gene sequence: CDR1 PRHDT, CDR2 FYEKMQ (reference sequence). This CDR3 comprises 13 residues. Trimming removed 3 bases from V and 5 bases from J, with 9 bases in between. The CDR3 region is CASSFRSQDTQYF. The CDR3 nucleotides read TGTGCCAGCAGCTTTCGTTCACAAGATACGCAGTATTTT.

The V and J genes are TRBV7-9 and TRBJ2-1, with 10 bases fitting TRBD2. The CDR3 has 17 residues. The V gene's germline CDR1 is SEHNR and CDR2 FQNEAQ (reference sequence). After removal of 7 bases from V and 0 bases from J, the junction contained 9 bases not matched to a gene. CDR3 amino acids: CASTPGLANSSYNEQFF. The CDR3 nucleotides are TGTGCCAGCACGCCGGGACTAGCGAATAGCTCCTACAATGAGCAGTTCTTC.

The sample holds a few counts of this clone. The same CDR3 is also encoded by other DNA sequences in this sample. V and J are TRBV7-2 and TRBJ2-7; 8 bases map to TRBD1. The V and J ends lost 4 bases and 4 bases, in that order; junction bases with no gene match: 3. From germline, CDR1 is SGHTA and CDR2 FQGNSA. The CDR3 contains 13 residues. The CDR3 reads CASSSRGPYEQYF. CDR3 sequence (DNA): TGTGCCAGCAGCTCCAGGGGGCCTTACGAGCAGTACTTC.

The CDR3 DNA is TGTGCCAGCTCACGGGGAGTAGGGGGCGCGGCAGATACGCAGTATTTT. Its protein product is CASSRGVGGAADTQYF. The chain couples TRBV18 to TRBJ2-3; 7 bases line up with TRBD1. The CDR3 contains 16 residues. The ends lost 4 bases at V and 4 bases at J; junction bases unmatched: 11. The V gene's germline CDR1 is KGHSH and CDR2 LQKENI.

The chain recombines TRBV10-3 with TRBJ2-1; 11 bases align to TRBD2. Germline V gene data show CDR1 as ENHRY and CDR2 as SYGVKD. This CDR3 is 15 amino acids long. Trimming took 5 bases from V and 2 from J; bases not matched to a gene: 2. The CDR3 nucleotides read TGTGCCATCAGTCCTAGCGGGAGGACCTACAATGAGCAGTTCTTC. Amino acids: CAISPSGRTYNEQFF.

This rearrangement joins TRBV29-1 to TRBJ2-1; tentatively, D is TRBD2 (6 bases). This CDR3 has 16 amino acids. Germline V gene lookup returns CDR1 SQVTM and CDR2 ANQGSEA. The ends were cut back, 6 bases at V and 3 bases at J, with 21 bases in the middle. The CDR3 protein is CSVGEAPQTGYNEQFF. In DNA, the CDR3 is TGCAGCGTGGGGGAGGCCCCTCAGACGGGCTACAATGAGCAGTTCTTC.

The chain has TRBV15 and TRBJ2-1, with 7 bases matching TRBD1. This CDR3 is built from 16 residues. Germline trimming cut 4 bases from V and 1 base from J; bases unmatched to any gene: 7. CDR1 and CDR2 from the germline V gene are LNHNV and YYDKDF (reference sequence). In DNA form, the CDR3 reads TGTGCCACCAGCAAGACAGGGAGTCGGTCCTACAATGAGCAGTTCTTC. Residues: CATSKTGSRSYNEQFF.

CDR3 loop: CASYRSIQGGYTF. Here the CDR3 DNA reads TGTGCCAGCTATCGAAGTATTCAGGGAGGCTACACCTTC. The V call is TRBV2, the J call TRBJ1-2; a possible D gene is TRBD1 (5 bases). The CDR3 totals 13 residues. Trimming removed 8 bases at V and 8 bases at J, with 18 bases between. The V gene's germline CDR1 is SNHLY and CDR2 FYNNEI.

This clone showed up many times. The V gene is TRBV28, the J gene TRBJ2-2, with TRBD1 as a possible D gene (6 bases). Germline V gene lookup returns CDR1 MDHEN and CDR2 SYDVKM. Trimming left V 5 bases short and J 2 bases short, with 15 bases between. This CDR3 region has 16 residues. Here the CDR3 reads CASSPFGQQNTGELFF. CDR3 sequence (DNA): TGTGCCAGCAGTCCCTTCGGACAGCAAAACACCGGGGAGCTGTTTTTT. Complete variable domain (other parts from reference TRBV28 and TRBJ2-2): DVKVTQSSRYLVKRTGEKVFLECVQDMDHENMFWYRQDPGLGLRLIYFSYDVKMKEKGDIPEGYSVSREKKERFSLILESASTNQTSMYLCASSPFGQQNTGELFFGEGSRLTVL.

With respect to this clone: Other DNA sequences in this sample translate to the same CDR3. This CDR3 reads CASSFGGMNTEAFF. The CDR3 DNA is TGTGCCAGCAGTTTCGGGGGGATGAACACTGAAGCTTTCTTT. V is TRBV28 and J is TRBJ1-1; D may be TRBD1 (5 bases). This CDR3 contains 14 residues. V was shortened by 3 bases and J by 0 bases, with 8 bases between the two germline ends. Germline loops: CDR1 MDHEN, CDR2 SYDVKM.

As for this clone: One end of the junction does not line up with germline, which may come from a read error. The rearrangement links TRBV9 to TRBJ2-3; no firm D call. The CDR3 runs 14 residues. The germline V gene encodes CDR1 SGDLS and CDR2 YYNGEE. The CDR3 coding sequence is TGTGCCAGCAGCGTAGGGGGAAGCAAAGATACGCAGTATTTT. This gives the protein CASSVGGSKDTQYF.

This rearrangement joins TRBV9 to TRBJ1-1; weak D call: TRBD1 (6 bases). Trimming cost V 4 bases and J 10 bases, with 20 bases left between them. CDR1 is SGDLS, CDR2 YYNGEE, per germline. CDR3 length: 14 amino acids. Here the CDR3 reads CASSPTGGARGAFF. The CDR3 DNA reads as TGTGCCAGCAGCCCTACTGGGGGGGCGCGGGGAGCTTTCTTT.

This chain joins TRBV18 and TRBJ1-5; tentative D call: TRBD1 (5 bases). V lost 3 bases, J lost 2 bases, and 11 bases lay in between. Germline V CDR1 and CDR2: KGHSH, LQKENI. The length of the CDR3 is 15 residues. The CDR3 is CASSPGGIGNQPQHF. For the CDR3, the DNA is TGTGCCAGCTCACCGGGGGGTATTGGCAATCAGCCCCAGCATTTT. Full variable domain (remainder filled in from reference TRBV18 and TRBJ1-5): NAGVMQNPRHLVRRRGQEARLRCSPMKGHSHVYWYRQLPEEGLKFMVYLQKENIIDESGMPKERFSAEFPKEGPSILRIQQVVRGDSAAYFCASSPGGIGNQPQHFGDGTRLSIL.